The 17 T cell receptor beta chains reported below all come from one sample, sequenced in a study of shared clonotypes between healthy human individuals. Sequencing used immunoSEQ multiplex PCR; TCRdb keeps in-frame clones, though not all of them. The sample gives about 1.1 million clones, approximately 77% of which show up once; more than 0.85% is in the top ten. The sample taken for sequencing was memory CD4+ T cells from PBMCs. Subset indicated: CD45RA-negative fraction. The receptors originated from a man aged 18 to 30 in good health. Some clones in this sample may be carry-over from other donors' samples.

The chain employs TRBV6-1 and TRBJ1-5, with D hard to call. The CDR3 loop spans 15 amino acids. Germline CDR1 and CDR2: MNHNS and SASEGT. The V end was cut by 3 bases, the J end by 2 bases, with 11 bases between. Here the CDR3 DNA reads TGTGCCAGCAGTGACGGGTTTGGCGGCAATCAGCCCCAGCATTTT. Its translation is CASSDGFGGNQPQHF.

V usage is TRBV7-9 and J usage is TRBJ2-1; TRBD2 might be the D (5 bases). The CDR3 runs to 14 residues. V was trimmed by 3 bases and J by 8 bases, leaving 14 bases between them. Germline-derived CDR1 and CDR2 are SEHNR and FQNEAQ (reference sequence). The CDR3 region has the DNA TGTGCCAGCAGCTTCCCCGGGATGGTGGATGAGCAGTTCTTC. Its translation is CASSFPGMVDEQFF.

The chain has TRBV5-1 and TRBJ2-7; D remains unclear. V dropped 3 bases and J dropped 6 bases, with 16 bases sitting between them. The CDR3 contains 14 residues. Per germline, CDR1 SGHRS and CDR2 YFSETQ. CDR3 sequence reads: CASSSDPLSGEQYF. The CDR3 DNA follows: TGCGCCAGCAGCTCTGACCCCCTTTCGGGCGAGCAGTACTTC.

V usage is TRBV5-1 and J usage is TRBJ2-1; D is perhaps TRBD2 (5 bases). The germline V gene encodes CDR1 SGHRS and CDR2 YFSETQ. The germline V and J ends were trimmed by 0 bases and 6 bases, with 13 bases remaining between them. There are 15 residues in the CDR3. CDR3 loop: CASSLVLAPTNEQFF. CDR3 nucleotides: TGCGCCAGCAGCTTGGTCCTAGCACCCACCAATGAGCAGTTCTTC.

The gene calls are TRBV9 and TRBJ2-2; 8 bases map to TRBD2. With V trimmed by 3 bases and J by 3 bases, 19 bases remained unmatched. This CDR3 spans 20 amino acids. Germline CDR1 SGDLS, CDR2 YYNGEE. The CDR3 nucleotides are TGTGCCAGCAGCGGACACCCTAGCGGGTTTTGGTTAAAGGACACCGGGGAGCTGTTTTTT. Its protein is CASSGHPSGFWLKDTGELFF.

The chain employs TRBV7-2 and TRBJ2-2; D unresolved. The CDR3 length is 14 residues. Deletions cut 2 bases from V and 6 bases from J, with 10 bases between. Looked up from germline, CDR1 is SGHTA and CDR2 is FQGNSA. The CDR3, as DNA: TGTGCCAGCAGCTTAACTTTTGGAGCCGGGGAGCTGTTTTTT. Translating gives CASSLTFGAGELFF. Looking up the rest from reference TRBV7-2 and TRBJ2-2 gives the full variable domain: GAGVSQSPSNKVTEKGKDVELRCDPISGHTALYWYRQSLGQGLEFLIYFQGNSAPDKSGLPSDRFSAERTGGSVSTLTIQRTQQEDSAVYLCASSLTFGAGELFFGEGSRLTVL.

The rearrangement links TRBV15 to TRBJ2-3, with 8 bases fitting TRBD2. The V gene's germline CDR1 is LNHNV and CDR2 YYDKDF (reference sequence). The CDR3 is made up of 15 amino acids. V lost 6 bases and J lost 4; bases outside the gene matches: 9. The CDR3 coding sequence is TGTGCCACCAGACCGGGGGGGGAGGGAGCAGATACGCAGTATTTT. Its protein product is CATRPGGEGADTQYF.

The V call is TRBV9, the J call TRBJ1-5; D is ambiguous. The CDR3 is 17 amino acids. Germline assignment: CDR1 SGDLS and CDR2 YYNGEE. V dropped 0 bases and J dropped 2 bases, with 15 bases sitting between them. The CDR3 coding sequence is TGTGCCAGCAGCGTAGCTCGGTGTTTGGGTGGCAATCAGCCCCAGCATTTT. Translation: CASSVARCLGGNQPQHF.

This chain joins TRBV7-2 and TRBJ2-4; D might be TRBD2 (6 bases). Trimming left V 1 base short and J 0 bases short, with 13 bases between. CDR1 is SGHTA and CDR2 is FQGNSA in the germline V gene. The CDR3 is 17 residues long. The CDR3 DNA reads TGTGCCAGCAGCTTAGTTGCGGGGCCCCTAGCCAAAAACATTCAGTACTTC. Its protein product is CASSLVAGPLAKNIQYF.

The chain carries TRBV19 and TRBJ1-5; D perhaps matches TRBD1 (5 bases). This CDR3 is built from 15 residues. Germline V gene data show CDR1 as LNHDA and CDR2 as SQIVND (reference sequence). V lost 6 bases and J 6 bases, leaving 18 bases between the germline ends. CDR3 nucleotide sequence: TGTGCCAGTAGATGGGGCAGCTCGGCAGGTCAGCCCCAGCATTTT. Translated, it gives CASRWGSSAGQPQHF.

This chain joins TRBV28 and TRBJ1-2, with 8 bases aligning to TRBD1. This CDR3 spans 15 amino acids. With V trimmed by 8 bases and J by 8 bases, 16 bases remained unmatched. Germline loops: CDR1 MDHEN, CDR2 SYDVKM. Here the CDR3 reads CASEVPPGGSGGYTF. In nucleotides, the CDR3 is TGTGCCAGCGAAGTACCGCCAGGGGGCTCCGGCGGCTACACCTTC.

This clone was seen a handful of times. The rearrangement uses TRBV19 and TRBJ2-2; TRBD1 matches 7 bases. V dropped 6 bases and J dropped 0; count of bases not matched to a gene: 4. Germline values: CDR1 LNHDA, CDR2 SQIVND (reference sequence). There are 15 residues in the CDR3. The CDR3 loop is CASRSGTANTGELFF. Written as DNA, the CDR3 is TGTGCCAGTAGGTCCGGGACAGCGAACACCGGGGAGCTGTTTTTT.

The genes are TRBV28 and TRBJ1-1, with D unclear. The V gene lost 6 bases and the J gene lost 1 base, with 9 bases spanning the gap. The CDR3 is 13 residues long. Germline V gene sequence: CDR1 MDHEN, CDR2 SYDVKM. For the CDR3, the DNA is TGTGCCAGCAGACCCACAGCGAACACTGAAGCTTTCTTT. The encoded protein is CASRPTANTEAFF.

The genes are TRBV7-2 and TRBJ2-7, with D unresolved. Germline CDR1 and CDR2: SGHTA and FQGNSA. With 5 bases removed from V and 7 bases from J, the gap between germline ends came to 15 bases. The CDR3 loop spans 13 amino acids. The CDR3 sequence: CASSPGLHSEQYF. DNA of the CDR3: TGTGCCAGCAGCCCGGGCTTGCATAGTGAGCAGTACTTC.

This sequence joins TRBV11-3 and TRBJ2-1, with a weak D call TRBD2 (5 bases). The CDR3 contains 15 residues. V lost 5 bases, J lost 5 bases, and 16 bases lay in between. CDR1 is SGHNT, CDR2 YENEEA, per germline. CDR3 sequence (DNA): TGTGCCAGCAGCCTAGGGAGCGGAGCCGACAATGAGCAGTTCTTC. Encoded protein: CASSLGSGADNEQFF.

CDR3: CASSLVAGTYEQYF. The CDR3 nucleotides read TGTGCCAGCAGCCTCGTAGCGGGAACCTACGAGCAGTACTTC. This chain joins TRBV4-2 and TRBJ2-7, with TRBD2 identical over 8 bases. V gave up 4 bases and J gave up 2 bases; unmatched junction bases: 4. This CDR3 spans 14 amino acids. CDR1 and CDR2 from the germline V gene are LGHNA and YNFKEQ.

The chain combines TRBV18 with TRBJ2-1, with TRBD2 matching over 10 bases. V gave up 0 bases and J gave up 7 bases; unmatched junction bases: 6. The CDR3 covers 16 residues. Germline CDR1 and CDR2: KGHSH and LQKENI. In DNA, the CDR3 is TGTGCCAGCTCACCACCGAGCGGGAGGGCCACGAATGAGCAGTTCTTC. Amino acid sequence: CASSPPSGRATNEQFF.